These T cell receptor beta chains were read from a single sample in a study of cytomegalovirus exposure and HLA in healthy donors. Profiled with immunoSEQ multiplex PCR; TCRdb holds only in-frame clones, not every one. The top ten clones hold approximately 2.5% of a sample with roughly 160,000 clones, approximately 84% of them seen once. Sequences were obtained from PBMCs. These receptor sequences come from a man aged 25-45 years in good health and CMV-seropositive. CDR3s include the opening cysteine and the closing phenylalanine or tryptophan. Each record gives: CDR3 length, V gene, J gene, CDR3 protein.

>15|TRBV7-9|TRBJ2-5
CASSSRDSVQETQYF
>14|TRBV7-7|TRBJ2-5
CASSPNLLGETQYF
>12|TRBV6-1|TRBJ2-7
CASRRYPYEQYF
>15|TRBV6-6|TRBJ2-7
CASSYGGAPTYEQYF
>14|TRBV29-1|TRBJ2-1
CSVVGGSSYNEQFF
>14|TRBV5-5|TRBJ1-4
CASSPDSPNEKLFF
>19|TRBV21-1|TRBJ2-6
CASSKKVGAIGAGANVLTF
>13|TRBV4-3|TRBJ1-1
CASSLLVYTEAFF
>17|TRBV9|TRBJ1-4
CASSAGHPDRAREKLFF
>19|TRBV11-2|TRBJ2-1
CASSLEAGTSGVSYNEQFF
>15|TRBV25-1|TRBJ2-1
CASSELEEGTNEQFF
>12|TRBV7-9|TRBJ1-5
CASSLRGQPQHF
>16|TRBV7-3|TRBJ2-2
CASSLGSGGNTGELFF
>14|TRBV5-1|TRBJ1-1
CASSADRVGTEAFF
>18|TRBV7-7|TRBJ2-1
CASSFSGRKSAPYNEQFF
>16|TRBV4-3|TRBJ2-6
CASSQDHSSGANVLTF
>15|TRBV15|TRBJ2-6
CATSSRGSGANVLTF
>14|TRBV5-4|TRBJ2-3
CASSPGQGADTQYF
>17|TRBV11-3|TRBJ2-3
CASSPHAGTGATDTQYF
>14|TRBV27|TRBJ1-2
CASSPTGLGDGYTF
>15|TRBV6-1|TRBJ2-6
CASSPGGSGANVLTF
>15|TRBV18|TRBJ2-1
CASSPHKGGQYEQFF
>14|TRBV7-6|TRBJ1-1
CASSPGGLNTEAFF
>13|TRBV27|TRBJ2-7
CASSLLGTGEQYF
>16|TRBV27|TRBJ2-5
CASSLGVAGSGETQYF
>16|TRBV9|TRBJ2-1
CASSSLSSGRGDEQFF
>13|TRBV6-1|TRBJ2-3
CASTGGHIDTQYF
>14|TRBV6-5|TRBJ1-1
CASSLNPENTEAFF
>15|TRBV5-6|TRBJ1-3
CASSAGTGLGNTIYF
>15|TRBV4-3|TRBJ1-1
CASSQDWGVDTEAFF
>15|TRBV27|TRBJ2-3
CASSLGRLGTDTQYF
>15|TRBV5-1|TRBJ1-2
CASSVGIGLPYGYTF
>11|TRBV29-1|TRBJ2-7
CSVARNDEQYF
>16|TRBV29-1|TRBJ2-1
CSVGPHDGGDYNEQFF
>17|TRBV4-2|TRBJ2-2
CASSQEGGGSNTGELFF
>13|TRBV12-5|TRBJ2-5
CASGLSGVETQYF
>16|TRBV10-2|TRBJ1-6
CASSEPPRDRGSPLHF
>17|TRBV19|TRBJ2-1
CASSIAPSGLRHNEQFF
>16|TRBV6-5|TRBJ1-2
CASSYSRAGENYGYTF
>16|TRBV4-1|TRBJ2-1
CASSQDRTGADNEQFF
>17|TRBV15|TRBJ2-7
CATSRERGQGLSYEQYF
>13|TRBV2|TRBJ1-2
CAKLRATRDGYTF
>13|TRBV7-3|TRBJ1-1
CASQGQGNTEAFF
>12|TRBV2|TRBJ2-7
CASKNRSHEQYF
>16|TRBV7-2|TRBJ1-5
CASSLGSPNSNQPQHF
>15|TRBV10-3|TRBJ2-2
CAISPTGRNTGELFF
>15|TRBV19|TRBJ2-1
CASSVREASYNEQFF
>15|TRBV11-3|TRBJ2-1
CASSLTGLGLNEQFF
>14|TRBV19|TRBJ2-7
CASSMRTDSYEQYF
>16|TRBV5-5|TRBJ1-2
CASSLDLTGDLGGYTF
>12|TRBV5-8|TRBJ2-1
CASSQGVNEQFF
>18|TRBV4-2|TRBJ2-3
CASSRVPGLAQRGDTQYF
>13|TRBV19|TRBJ1-6
CASRGGGHSPLHF
>11|TRBV18|TRBJ1-1
CASSPGRRAFF
>13|TRBV5-6|TRBJ2-2
CASSFVRAGELFF
>15|TRBV2|TRBJ2-7
CASSEPGESSYEQYF
>16|TRBV5-1|TRBJ2-3
CASSLVASGTTDTQYF
>19|TRBV12-5|TRBJ1-3
CASGSARDSPNFSGNTIYF
>13|TRBV2|TRBJ2-5
CASSEVELETQYF
>14|TRBV23-1|TRBJ1-1
CAGTFGGMNTEAFF